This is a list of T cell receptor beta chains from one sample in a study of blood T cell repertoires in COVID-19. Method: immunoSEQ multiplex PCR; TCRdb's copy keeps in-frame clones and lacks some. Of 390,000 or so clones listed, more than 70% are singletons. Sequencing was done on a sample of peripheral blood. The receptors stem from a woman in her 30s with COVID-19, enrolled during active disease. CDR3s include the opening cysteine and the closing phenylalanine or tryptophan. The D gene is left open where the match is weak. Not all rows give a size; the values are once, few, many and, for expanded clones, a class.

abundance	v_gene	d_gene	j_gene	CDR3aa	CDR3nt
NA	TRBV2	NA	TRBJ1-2	CASSEAGYGYTF	TGTGCCAGCAGTGAGGCAGGGTATGGCTACACCTTC
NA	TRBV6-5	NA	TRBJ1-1	CASSLGSGAEAFF	TGTGCCAGCAGCCTCGGATCCGGGGCTGAAGCTTTCTTT
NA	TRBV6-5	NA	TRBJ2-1	CASSRGREYNEQFF	TGTGCCAGCAGTAGGGGGAGGGAATACAATGAGCAGTTCTTC
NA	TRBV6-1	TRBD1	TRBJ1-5	CASSELRTGPRDQPQHF	TGTGCCAGCAGTGAATTGAGGACAGGGCCTAGGGATCAGCCCCAGCATTTT
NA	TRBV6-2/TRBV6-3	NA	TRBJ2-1	CASSYAERGGSYNEQFF	TGTGCCAGCAGTTACGCGGAAAGGGGTGGCTCCTACAATGAGCAGTTCTTC
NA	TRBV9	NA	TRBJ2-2	CASSGGSGTNTGELFF	TGTGCCAGCAGCGGAGGTAGCGGAACGAACACCGGGGAGCTGTTTTTT
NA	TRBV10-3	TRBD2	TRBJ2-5	CAISEAGLASQETQYF	TGTGCCATCAGTGAGGCCGGACTAGCGTCCCAAGAGACCCAGTACTTC
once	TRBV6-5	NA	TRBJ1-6	CASSYLQGNSPLHF	TGTGCCAGCAGTTACTTACAGGGTAATTCACCCCTCCACTTT
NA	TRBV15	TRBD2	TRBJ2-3	CATSRDLAGSTDTQYF	TGTGCCACCAGCAGAGATTTAGCGGGAAGCACAGATACGCAGTATTTT
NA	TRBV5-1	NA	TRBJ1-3	CASSLAGQGNGNTIYF	TGCGCCAGCAGCTTGGCCGGGCAGGGGAATGGAAACACCATATATTTT
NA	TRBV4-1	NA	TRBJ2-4	CASSQDGPEIQYF	TGCGCCAGCAGCCAAGATGGCCCGGAGATTCAGTACTTC
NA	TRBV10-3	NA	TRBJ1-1	CAILSGVEAEAFF	TGTGCCATCCTTTCAGGGGTTGAGGCTGAAGCTTTCTTT
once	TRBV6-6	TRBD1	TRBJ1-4	CASIFTGQGGKLFF	TGTGCCAGCATTTTCACCGGACAGGGCGGAAAACTGTTTTTT
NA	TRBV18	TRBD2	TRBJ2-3	CATLPGAGGSTDTQYF	TGTGCCACGCTCCCCGGGGCGGGGGGCTCCACAGATACGCAGTATTTT
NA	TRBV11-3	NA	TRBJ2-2	CASSLSGTPNTGELFF	TGTGCCAGCAGCTTAAGTGGGACACCCAACACCGGGGAGCTGTTTTTT
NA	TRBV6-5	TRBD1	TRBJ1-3	CASSYSPRGSGNTIYF	TGTGCCAGCAGTTACTCCCCCAGGGGGTCTGGAAACACCATATATTTT
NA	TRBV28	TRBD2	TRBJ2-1	CASGGRGGEQFF	TGTGCCAGCGGAGGCCGGGGGGGTGAGCAGTTCTTC